Shown below are 27 T cell receptor beta chains from a single sample sequenced in a study of vaccination effects on CD4 cells after COVID-19. Antigens for these TCRs are unknown. Prior to sequencing, the ViraFEST assay stimulated PBMC with viral peptide pools, which expanded the antigen-specific CD4+ T cells. At the end of more than 8 days of culture, CD4+ T cells were isolated. Either the BNT162b2 or mRNA-1273 vaccine was given to participants in two doses. Libraries were prepared by immunoSEQ multiplex PCR; TCRdb keeps only in-frame clonotypes and omits some of them. Of 30,000 to 40,000 clones detected, roughly two thirds appear once; the ten largest clones hold approximately 12%. Sample: CD4+ T cells from PBMCs cultured with HCoV-229E spike peptides, taken after COVID-19 vaccination. These receptors were collected from a human donor who received a COVID-19 vaccine.

CDR3 sequence (DNA): TGTGCCAGTAGTATAACAGGAGGCCGGGGCAATCAGCCCCAGCATTTT. This gives the protein CASSITGGRGNQPQHF. The rearrangement links TRBV19 to TRBJ1-5; weak D call: TRBD1 (5 bases). V shed 2 bases and J shed 2 bases, with 13 bases lying between them. Germline lookup yields CDR1 LNHDA and CDR2 SQIVND (reference sequence). The CDR3 is 16 amino acids. The full variable domain, with the rest looked up from reference TRBV19 and TRBJ1-5, is DGGITQSPKYLFRKEGQNVTLSCEQNLNHDAMYWYRQDPGQGLRLIYYSQIVNDFQKGDIAEGYSVSREKKESFPLTVTSAQKNPTAFYLCASSITGGRGNQPQHFGDGTRLSIL.

The chain is built from TRBV2 and TRBJ2-7; D assignment may be TRBD1 or TRBD2 (5 bases each). The CDR3 contains 15 residues. Germline CDR1 SNHLY, CDR2 FYNNEI. V dropped 3 bases and J dropped 3 bases, with 15 bases sitting between them. The CDR3: CASSENPGGGYEQYF. The DNA for the CDR3 is TGTGCCAGCAGTGAGAATCCGGGTGGGGGCTACGAGCAGTACTTC.

The chain combines TRBV5-8 with TRBJ2-1; 11 nucleotides line up with TRBD2. Trimming cost V 3 bases and J 2 bases; bases outside gene matches: 16. CDR3 length equals 20 residues. CDR1 and CDR2 from the germline V gene are SGHTS and YDEGEE. In DNA form, the CDR3 reads TGTGCCAGCAGCTCAGCCCCACCGGGACTAGCGGTCGTCCCCTACAATGAGCAGTTCTTC. Protein product: CASSSAPPGLAVVPYNEQFF. Full variable domain (missing parts from reference TRBV5-8 and TRBJ2-1): EAGVTQSPTHLIKTRGQQATLRCSPISGHTSVYWYQQALGLGLQFLLWYDEGEERNRGNFPPRFSGRQFPNYSSELNVNALELEDSALYLCASSSAPPGLAVVPYNEQFFGPGTRLTVL.

The V call is TRBV5-4, the J call TRBJ2-5; the D is unclear. Germline V gene lookup returns CDR1 SGHNT and CDR2 YYREEE (reference sequence). The CDR3 contains 12 residues. V was clipped by 6 bases and J by 0 bases, with 6 bases between them. The CDR3 region is CASNTDQETQYF. For the CDR3, the DNA is TGTGCCAGCAATACAGACCAAGAGACCCAGTACTTC.

This clone was seen once. This chain connects TRBV5-1 to TRBJ2-1, with a possible D match to TRBD2 (5 bases). This CDR3 contains 18 residues. Germline V gene data show CDR1 as SGHRS and CDR2 as YFSETQ. Trimming removed 1 base at V and 7 bases at J, with 24 bases between. The CDR3 region has the DNA TGCGCCAGCAGCTTGCCGTTGTTGGTCGGGCTAGCTTTAAATGAGCAGTTCTTC. It translates to CASSLPLLVGLALNEQFF. The full variable domain, completed using reference TRBV5-1 and TRBJ2-1, is KAGVTQTPRYLIKTRGQQVTLSCSPISGHRSVSWYQQTPGQGLQFLFEYFSETQRNKGNFPGRFSGRQFSNSRSEMNVSTLELGDSALYLCASSLPLLVGLALNEQFFGPGTRLTVL.

The chain has TRBV5-6 and TRBJ1-2, with 7 bases lining up with TRBD1. V was pared by 0 bases and J by 6 bases, with 5 bases of the junction left unmatched. The CDR3 loop spans 14 amino acids. Germline CDR1 and CDR2: SGHDT and YYEEEE. CDR3 sequence: CASSLVQGTNGYTF. The CDR3 bases are TGTGCCAGCAGCTTGGTACAGGGGACAAATGGCTACACCTTC.

The chain employs TRBV30 and TRBJ2-5; D is undetermined. Germline V gene sequence: CDR1 GTSNPN, CDR2 SVGIG (reference sequence). V gave up 1 base and J gave up 1 base, with 7 bases separating them. This CDR3 has 13 amino acids. The CDR3 nucleotides read TGTGCCTGGAGTGGAGGATTCCAAGAGACCCAGTACTTC. This translates into CAWSGGFQETQYF.

The CDR3 DNA is TGTGCCAGCTCTCGTCAAGGGACAGGGGAAGGGACCCAGTACTTC. Its translation: CASSRQGTGEGTQYF. This rearrangement joins TRBV18 to TRBJ2-5, with 10 nucleotides matching TRBD1. This CDR3 has 15 residues. Germline V lookup: CDR1 KGHSH, CDR2 LQKENI. J lost 7 bases, V lost 6 bases, and 11 bases had no gene match.

V gene TRBV11-2 combines with J gene TRBJ2-2, with 8 bases matching TRBD2. The CDR3 spans 19 residues. The germline V gene encodes CDR1 SGHAT and CDR2 FQNNGV. V lost 5 bases, J lost 1 base, and 15 bases stayed unmatched. Written as DNA, the CDR3 is TGTGCCAGCAGCGGCCGGGGACCGGGAGGGAGAATGAACACCGGGGAGCTGTTTTTT. Amino acid sequence: CASSGRGPGGRMNTGELFF.

The chain joins TRBV19 to TRBJ2-7, with TRBD2 matching 11 bases. V gave up 4 bases and J gave up 0 bases; unmatched junction bases: 8. The CDR3 covers 17 residues. CDR1 and CDR2 (germline): LNHDA, SQIVND (reference sequence). The CDR3 bases are TGTGCCAGTAGTACTAGCGGGGGGACCTACCTCTCCTACGAGCAGTACTTC. Amino acids: CASSTSGGTYLSYEQYF.

The J gene is TRBJ2-1, the V gene TRBV5-1; no firm D call. V dropped 0 bases and J dropped 5 bases, with 9 bases sitting between them. CDR1 SGHRS and CDR2 YFSETQ come from the germline V gene. CDR3 length: 14 residues. The CDR3 DNA reads as TGCGCCAGCAGCTTGGCGCGCTTGGACAATGAGCAGTTCTTC. This gives the protein CASSLARLDNEQFF.

The CDR3 sequence: CASRSIADEQYF. The CDR3 coding sequence is TGTGCCAGCAGATCAATAGCGGACGAGCAGTACTTC. The rearrangement joins TRBV27 to TRBJ2-7; D might be TRBD2 (6 bases). V was pared by 6 bases and J by 5 bases, with 11 bases between. The CDR3 length is 12 residues. From germline, CDR1 is MNHEY and CDR2 SMNVEV (reference sequence).

The gene calls are TRBV18 and TRBJ2-7, with D tentatively TRBD1 or TRBD2 (6 bases each). Deletions cut 8 bases from V and 3 bases from J, with 11 bases between. Per germline, CDR1 KGHSH and CDR2 LQKENI. This CDR3 has 12 residues. The CDR3 loop is CASTGAYYEQYF. The CDR3 DNA follows: TGTGCCAGCACGGGGGCCTACTACGAGCAGTACTTC. The full variable domain, rest sourced from reference TRBV18 and TRBJ2-7, is NAGVMQNPRHLVRRRGQEARLRCSPMKGHSHVYWYRQLPEEGLKFMVYLQKENIIDESGMPKERFSAEFPKEGPSILRIQQVVRGDSAAYFCASTGAYYEQYFGPGTRLTVT.

This clone showed up just a few times. This rearrangement joins TRBV16 to TRBJ1-5; the D is unclear. CDR1 and CDR2 (germline): KGHSY, FQNENV. V shed 4 bases and J shed 2 bases, with 9 bases lying between them. The CDR3 runs 14 residues. The CDR3 loop is CASSPTRGNQPQHF. CDR3 DNA sequence: TGTGCCAGCAGCCCAACTCGGGGCAATCAGCCCCAGCATTTT.

In nucleotides, the CDR3 is TGTGCCAGCTCCCGAACTGGCCCAGGGGATAATTCACCCCTCCACTTT. It is translated as CASSRTGPGDNSPLHF. This chain connects TRBV18 to TRBJ1-6; D might be TRBD1 (6 bases). Trimming took 6 bases from V and 5 from J, leaving 17 bases between them. Germline V CDR1 and CDR2: KGHSH, LQKENI. CDR3 length equals 16 residues.

This clone was observed a single time. J is TRBJ1-1 and V is TRBV3-1 (or the pseudogene TRBV3-2), with 11 positions matching TRBD1. Looked up from germline, CDR1 is LGHDT and CDR2 is YNNKEL (reference sequence). The junction had 3 bases not matched to a gene; V was cut back by 1 base and J by 11 bases. The CDR3 extends over 13 amino acids. The CDR3 nucleotides read TGTGCCAGCAGCCAAGGGACAGGGGGCATGGCTTTCTTT. It translates to CASSQGTGGMAFF.

A single count supports this clone. The chain carries TRBV27 and TRBJ1-2; 11 bases are shared with TRBD1. This CDR3 region has 14 residues. Losses at the gene ends were 6 bases for V and 8 bases for J; bases not matched to a gene: 8. CDR1 is MNHEY, CDR2 SMNVEV, per germline (reference sequence). The CDR3 loop is CASRRTGGFGGYTF. The CDR3, as DNA: TGTGCCAGCAGACGGACAGGGGGCTTCGGGGGCTACACCTTC.

This chain connects TRBV29-1 to TRBJ1-6; possible D gene TRBD1, 5 bases. V gave up 5 bases and J gave up 8 bases, with 16 bases separating them. CDR1 and CDR2 (germline): SQVTM, ANQGSEA. The CDR3 is 14 amino acids. The DNA of the CDR3 is TGCAGCGTTTCTACAATCGGAGGGGATTCACCCCTCCACTTT. This encodes CSVSTIGGDSPLHF.

This clone was observed a few times. In DNA, the CDR3 is TGTGCCAGCAGCTTGTCTGGCGGGGGGGCCGATCAGTACTTC. Amino acid sequence: CASSLSGGGADQYF. The V gene is TRBV5-8, the J gene TRBJ2-7, with 9 bases identical to TRBD2. Germline CDR1 SGHTS, CDR2 YDEGEE. The CDR3 runs 14 residues. J lost 10 bases, V lost 1 base, and 9 bases had no gene match. The variable domain in full, completed from reference TRBV5-8 and TRBJ2-7, reads EAGVTQSPTHLIKTRGQQATLRCSPISGHTSVYWYQQALGLGLQFLLWYDEGEERNRGNFPPRFSGRQFPNYSSELNVNALELEDSALYLCASSLSGGGADQYFGPGTRLTVT.

V gene TRBV5-4 combines with J gene TRBJ1-5; TRBD1 is a possible D gene (5 bases). V gave up 1 base and J gave up 5 bases, with 10 bases separating them. The CDR3 length is 14 residues. Germline V gene sequence: CDR1 SGHNT, CDR2 YYREEE (reference sequence). DNA of the CDR3: TGTGCCAGCAGCTTGCAGGGAGGGCATCAGCCCCAGCATTTT. Its translation is CASSLQGGHQPQHF. The full variable domain, rest sourced from reference TRBV5-4 and TRBJ1-5, is ETGVTQSPTHLIKTRGQQVTLRCSSQSGHNTVSWYQQALGQGPQFIFQYYREEENGRGNFPPRFSGLQFPNYSSELNVNALELDDSALYLCASSLQGGHQPQHFGDGTRLSIL.

The genes are TRBV14 and TRBJ2-3; TRBD2 aligns across 8 bases. J gave up 7 bases and V 0 bases, and 12 bases lay outside the gene matches. The CDR3 is 17 residues long. The germline gives CDR1 SGHDN, CDR2 FVKESK. CDR3 protein: CASSQELGLAGWNTQYF. The CDR3 bases are TGTGCCAGCAGCCAAGAGCTGGGGCTAGCGGGTTGGAATACGCAGTATTTT.

V gene TRBV2 combines with J gene TRBJ1-3; no definite D call. Per the germline V gene, CDR1 is SNHLY and CDR2 is FYNNEI. CDR3 length: 14 residues. Deletions cut 4 bases from V and 2 bases from J, with 9 bases between. CDR3 amino acids: CASSAQWTGNTIYF. For the CDR3, the DNA is TGTGCCAGCAGTGCCCAGTGGACTGGAAACACCATATATTTT.

V usage is TRBV29-1 and J usage is TRBJ2-5; 10 nucleotides agree with TRBD1. J was trimmed by 0 bases and V by 6 bases; bases with no gene match: 4. Germline V gene data show CDR1 as SQVTM and CDR2 as ANQGSEA. The CDR3 has 14 residues. CDR3 protein: CSVPGQGYQETQYF. CDR3 bases: TGCAGCGTGCCGGGACAGGGGTACCAAGAGACCCAGTACTTC.

This rearrangement joins TRBV2 to TRBJ2-5; 10 nucleotides match TRBD1. From germline, CDR1 is SNHLY and CDR2 FYNNEI. The CDR3 runs 15 residues. Trimming removed 5 bases from V and 5 bases from J; junction bases left unmatched: 8. The CDR3 is CASSLDRGFMETQYF. DNA for the CDR3: TGTGCCAGCAGTTTGGACAGGGGGTTTATGGAGACCCAGTACTTC. The full variable domain, with the rest looked up from reference TRBV2 and TRBJ2-5, is EPEVTQTPSHQVTQMGQEVILRCVPISNHLYFYWYRQILGQKVEFLVSFYNNEISEKSEIFDDQFSVERPDGSNFTLKIRSTKLEDSAMYFCASSLDRGFMETQYFGPGTRLLVL.

The J gene is TRBJ2-1, the V gene TRBV6-1, with 11 bases lining up with TRBD2. Losses at the gene ends were 0 bases for V and 10 bases for J; bases not matched to a gene: 26. Germline CDR1 and CDR2: MNHNS and SASEGT. The CDR3 consists of 22 residues. In DNA, the CDR3 is TGTGCCAGCAGTGAAGCGCAATCCGGGTTGAATAGACTAGCGGGAAGGGGGTGGGAGCAGTTCTTC. It translates to CASSEAQSGLNRLAGRGWEQFF.

The rearrangement links TRBV19 to TRBJ1-4; the D is unclear. Looked up from germline, CDR1 is LNHDA and CDR2 is SQIVND (reference sequence). This CDR3 is 15 amino acids long. V lost 4 bases and J 3 bases, leaving 12 bases between the germline ends. CDR3 bases: TGTGCCAGTAGTAGCCCGAACAGAGCTAATGAAAAACTGTTTTTT. This encodes CASSSPNRANEKLFF.

The chain recombines TRBV11-3 with TRBJ2-2; possible D gene TRBD1, 6 bases. Trimming left V 5 bases short and J 4 bases short, with 17 bases between. The CDR3 has 16 residues. The germline gives CDR1 SGHNT, CDR2 YENEEA. CDR3 sequence reads: CASSPGQGLSTGELFF. CDR3 sequence (DNA): TGTGCCAGCAGCCCCGGGCAGGGGCTTTCCACCGGGGAGCTGTTTTTT.